This T cell receptor (beta chain) was identified during a study of STAT5B mutations in CD4+ large granular lymphocyte leukemia. Method: immunoSEQ multiplex PCR; TCRdb's copy keeps in-frame clones and lacks some. The repertoire holds about 34,000 clones, with roughly 70% as singletons. The CDR3 consists of 13 residues. The V end lost 5 bases, the J end lost 4 bases, and 9 bases lay between the germline ends. Germline CDR1 is MNHEY and CDR2 is SVGAGI. Healthy controls were blood donor buffy coats. The clonotype was recovered from a human donor in good health. The chain uses TRBV6-5 and TRBJ2-1; D may be TRBD1 (5 bases). The sample taken for sequencing was CD4+ T cells from blood buffy coats. CDR3 amino acids: CASSSNRYNEQFF. CDR3 sequence (DNA): TGTGCCAGCAGTAGTAACAGGTACAATGAGCAGTTCTTC.